This record concerns one T cell receptor (beta chain) sequence. Additional DNA sequences in this sample encode the identical CDR3. This sample was included in a study of blood T cell repertoires in COVID-19. Germline CDR1 and CDR2: SGHRS and YFSETQ. Trimming cost V 0 bases and J 2 bases, with 10 bases left between them. The CDR3 has 15 amino acids. Generated by immunoSEQ multiplex PCR, the TCRdb table keeps only in-frame clones and is missing some. Among about 400,000 clones listed, roughly 87% were seen once. This TCR came from a woman aged 40 to 49 with acute COVID-19. The sequenced sample was PBMCs or T cells enriched from blood (not recorded which). This sequence joins TRBV5-1 and TRBJ2-3, with D possibly being TRBD1 (6 bases). For the CDR3, the DNA is TGCGCCAGCAGCTTGGTTGCAGGGGCCACAGATACGCAGTATTTT. Its translation: CASSLVAGATDTQYF.